The clone carrying this T cell receptor (beta chain) was seen a few times. The antigen is undetermined. Method: immunoSEQ multiplex PCR; TCRdb's copy keeps in-frame clones and lacks some. The sample has roughly 50,000 clones, about three quarters seen once. The source of the sample is a study of a mutant IDH1 vaccine in newly diagnosed glioma. Whole-study context: Beginning 4-6 weeks after radiotherapy alone, or with temozolomide cycles, vaccination took place. Most patients had radiochemotherapy with temozolomide before enrollment; others had one alone.

The CDR3 has 15 residues. Trimming took off 5 bases at V and 3 bases at J, with 16 bases between the two ends. The V gene's germline CDR1 is SEHNR and CDR2 FQNEAQ (reference sequence). The sample's time point: week 23, last vaccination. With topical imiquimod, each dose of the vaccine consisted of 300 ug of mutant IDH1 20-mer peptide. The donors had new WHO grade 3 or 4 astrocytomas; these were IDH1-mutant and ATRX-lost. Sequenced material: PBMCs, taken from a glioma patient whose treatment included an IDH1 peptide vaccine. The chain uses TRBV7-9 and TRBJ1-1; D might be TRBD1 (5 bases). The source is a middle-aged woman with glioma. Some clones in this sample may be carry-over from other donors' samples. CDR3 in amino acids: CASSGGGDLHTEAFF. CDR3 sequence (DNA): TGTGCCAGCAGCGGGGGAGGCGATTTGCACACTGAAGCTTTCTTT.